The 16 T cell receptor beta chains presented below share a single source sample, sequenced in a study of OX40 agonist ivuxolimab in advanced cancers. The table came from immunoSEQ multiplex PCR; TCRdb's copy has only in-frame clones and leaves some out. The data show around 60,000 clones, approximately 91% seen once. The source was CD4+ or CD8+ T cells sorted from blood, collected in a trial of the OX40 agonist ivuxolimab. These receptors were taken from an adult with an advanced solid tumor such as melanoma, head and neck, liver or kidney cancer.

The genes are TRBV29-1 and TRBJ1-1; possible D gene TRBD1, 5 bases. Germline CDR1 is SQVTM and CDR2 is ANQGSEA. This CDR3 contains 13 residues. V shed 3 bases and J shed 4 bases, with 12 bases lying between them. CDR3 sequence: CSVDWGSGTEAFF. As DNA, the CDR3 is TGCAGCGTTGACTGGGGCTCGGGCACTGAAGCTTTCTTT.

The V call is TRBV11-3, the J call TRBJ1-2; D gene unclear. Germline CDR1 and CDR2: SGHNT and YENEEA. This CDR3 has 14 residues. V was pared by 4 bases and J by 3 bases, with 12 bases between. This CDR3 is CASSSKQGDYGYTF. The CDR3 DNA is TGTGCCAGCAGCTCCAAACAAGGTGACTATGGCTACACCTTC.

J is TRBJ2-3 and V is TRBV27, with 10 bases aligning to TRBD1. Germline CDR1 and CDR2: MNHEY and SMNVEV (reference sequence). This CDR3 is 17 amino acids long. V lost 5 bases, J lost 5 bases, and 13 bases stayed unmatched. CDR3 sequence reads: CASSLPLGTGVIDTQYF. CDR3 coding DNA: TGTGCCAGCAGTCTACCCCTCGGGACAGGGGTGATAGATACGCAGTATTTT.

The gene calls are TRBV7-8 and TRBJ2-7; TRBD2 matches at 7 bases. The CDR3 extends over 13 amino acids. The V gene end was trimmed by 4 bases and the J gene end by 2 bases; junction bases not matched to a gene: 2. Looked up from germline, CDR1 is SGHVS and CDR2 is FQNEAQ. CDR3 amino acids: CASSSGLAYEQYF. CDR3 nucleotides: TGTGCCAGCAGCTCCGGACTAGCCTACGAGCAGTACTTC.

The chain employs TRBV7-9 and TRBJ2-1, with D perhaps assigned TRBD1 or TRBD2 (6 bases each). The CDR3 spans 15 residues. Germline CDR1 is SEHNR and CDR2 is FQNEAQ (reference sequence). Trimming pared 2 bases from V and 4 bases from J, leaving 12 bases between. CDR3 amino acids: CASSLRAGTYNEQFF. The CDR3 nucleotides are TGTGCCAGCAGCTTAAGGGCGGGGACATACAATGAGCAGTTCTTC.

This chain links TRBV28 with TRBJ2-5; D is possibly TRBD2 (6 bases). Germline-derived CDR1 and CDR2 are MDHEN and SYDVKM. The CDR3 loop spans 15 amino acids. V lost 5 bases, J lost 5 bases, and 18 bases lay in between. The CDR3 region is CASSLRDGGRETQYF. As DNA, the CDR3 is TGTGCCAGCAGTCTCCGGGACGGGGGTAGGGAGACCCAGTACTTC.

The rearrangement uses TRBV18 and TRBJ2-2; D call uncertain. CDR3 length equals 16 residues. With 1 base removed from V and 3 bases from J, the gap between germline ends came to 12 bases. CDR1 KGHSH and CDR2 LQKENI come from the germline V gene. The CDR3 DNA is TGTGCCAGCTCACCACAGGGATCGATCGACACCGGGGAGCTGTTTTTT. As protein: CASSPQGSIDTGELFF. Full variable domain (remainder filled in from reference TRBV18 and TRBJ2-2): NAGVMQNPRHLVRRRGQEARLRCSPMKGHSHVYWYRQLPEEGLKFMVYLQKENIIDESGMPKERFSAEFPKEGPSILRIQQVVRGDSAAYFCASSPQGSIDTGELFFGEGSRLTVL.

The chain combines TRBV19 with TRBJ2-4; D remains ambiguous. The CDR3 runs to 13 residues. Trimming shortened V by 4 bases and J by 6 bases, and 10 bases separated the two germline ends. Germline assignment: CDR1 LNHDA and CDR2 SQIVND (reference sequence). This chain's CDR3 is CASSTEGINIQYF. The CDR3, as DNA: TGTGCCAGTAGTACGGAAGGAATAAACATTCAGTACTTC.

This clone appeared a single time. V usage is TRBV4-3 and J usage is TRBJ1-5, with D uncertain. Germline CDR1 LGHNA, CDR2 YSLEER. The CDR3 runs 14 residues. V lost 1 base to trimming and J lost 2 bases, with 6 bases between them. The CDR3: CASSQGPGNQPQHF. CDR3 nucleotides: TGCGCCAGCAGCCAAGGACCAGGCAATCAGCCCCAGCATTTT.

The rearrangement uses TRBV28 and TRBJ1-2; 10 nucleotides align to TRBD1. Losses at the gene ends were 4 bases for V and 7 bases for J; bases not matched to a gene: 6. Germline CDR1 MDHEN, CDR2 SYDVKM. This CDR3 region has 14 residues. CDR3 protein: CASSSRTGGFGYTF. The CDR3 coding sequence is TGTGCCAGCAGTTCCCGGACAGGGGGATTTGGCTACACCTTC.

V is TRBV28 and J is TRBJ1-5; 8 positions match TRBD1. Germline V lookup: CDR1 MDHEN, CDR2 SYDVKM. CDR3 length: 16 residues. V trimming: 6 bases; J trimming: 4 bases; junction bases outside the gene matches: 11. The CDR3 DNA reads as TGTGCCAGCAGGACCTTAACAGGGGGAGTAAATCAGCCCCAGCATTTT. Amino acid sequence: CASRTLTGGVNQPQHF.

This clone was seen more than once but under ten times. This sequence joins TRBV6-6 and TRBJ1-5, with a tentative D call TRBD1 (6 bases). Trimming cost V 8 bases and J 5 bases, with 13 bases left between them. There are 13 residues in the CDR3. The germline V gene encodes CDR1 MNHNY and CDR2 SVGAGI (reference sequence). The CDR3 region is CASGRGADQPQHF. CDR3 nucleotides: TGTGCCAGCGGACGGGGGGCCGATCAGCCCCAGCATTTT.

The V gene is TRBV28, the J gene TRBJ2-5, with D maybe TRBD2 (6 bases). Trimming stripped 6 bases from V and 5 bases from J, with 28 bases between. Germline V CDR1 and CDR2: MDHEN, SYDVKM. This CDR3 spans 18 amino acids. The CDR3 loop reads CASSMGGLSQSTRETQYF. Here the CDR3 DNA reads TGTGCCAGCAGCATGGGGGGATTGTCTCAATCAACGCGGGAGACCCAGTACTTC. The complete variable domain, with remaining parts taken from reference TRBV28 and TRBJ2-5, reads DVKVTQSSRYLVKRTGEKVFLECVQDMDHENMFWYRQDPGLGLRLIYFSYDVKMKEKGDIPEGYSVSREKKERFSLILESASTNQTSMYLCASSMGGLSQSTRETQYFGPGTRLLVL.

The chain employs TRBV2 and TRBJ2-7; 12 bases fit TRBD1. CDR1 and CDR2 (germline): SNHLY, FYNNEI. The CDR3 spans 14 residues. V lost 6 bases to trimming and J lost 4 bases; unmatched junction nucleotides: 4. The DNA for the CDR3 is TGTGCCAGCAGCGCGGGACAGGGGGCGTACGAGCAGTACTTC. Its protein product is CASSAGQGAYEQYF.

The CDR3 DNA reads TGTGCCAGCAGCCTCGACAGTACTAGCACAGATACGCAGTATTTT. It is translated as CASSLDSTSTDTQYF. The chain carries TRBV7-6 and TRBJ2-3, with D possibly being TRBD1 (5 bases). Trimming took 5 bases from V and 0 from J, leaving 12 bases between them. CDR3 size: 15 residues. CDR1 is SGHVS and CDR2 is FNYEAQ in the germline V gene. Together with reference TRBV7-6 and TRBJ2-3, the CDR3 gives the full variable domain: GAGVSQSPRYKVTKRGQDVALRCDPISGHVSLYWYRQALGQGPEFLTYFNYEAQQDKSGLPNDRFSAERPEGSISTLTIQRTEQRDSAMYRCASSLDSTSTDTQYFGPGTRLTVL.

The V gene is TRBV6-5, the J gene TRBJ1-3, with D hard to call. The CDR3 consists of 15 residues. V was clipped by 0 bases and J by 0 bases, with 6 bases between them. Looked up from germline, CDR1 is MNHEY and CDR2 is SVGAGI. CDR3 DNA: TGTGCCAGCAGTTACTCGTTAAGCTCTGGAAACACCATATATTTT. This translates into CASSYSLSSGNTIYF.